This TCR beta chain emerged from a study of identical twins. Study findings and constraints: While abundant cord blood beta clonotypes carried fewer insertions, memory repertoires showed no such pattern.

Unique molecular identifiers were in the cDNA, with template-switch universal primer binding. Each CDR3 protein is one row after TCRdb ran MiXCR on the 5' RACE reads. The table shows about 250,000 distinct CDR3 sequences, with about 8.9% occurring only once. The CDR3 is made up of 18 amino acids. Trimming stripped 0 bases from V and 0 bases from J, with 14 bases between. CDR1 is LGHNA and CDR2 is YSLEER in the germline V gene. This clonotype was seen at least ten times. Its antigen is not known. This sample was also put to use in a study of yellow fever vaccine responses in identical twins. That work states: Twins' vaccine T cell response reportedly gave the appearance of partial convergence and partial personalization.

The TCR originated in a woman in her late teens or twenties in good health. Input material: CD8+ T cells sorted from blood. J is TRBJ2-2 and V is TRBV4-3; D remains ambiguous. CDR3 sequence reads: CASSQEGSSFANTGELFF. The CDR3 DNA is TGCGCCAGCAGCCAAGAGGGCTCCTCGTTCGCGAACACCGGGGAGCTGTTTTTT.